Listed here are 30 T cell receptor beta chains from one sample, sequenced in a study of blood T cells in healthy people across ages. Primed by a sample-barcoded 5' primer and a J-beta primer mix, a second PCR proceeded for 7 to 11 cycles. TCRdb re-analysed the 5' RACE reads in MiXCR, keeping a single row per CDR3 protein. This repertoire shows around 520,000 distinct CDR3 sequences, about 25% found once; its top ten account for approximately 3.6%. These sequences were also reported in another study, on T cells of mothers and their children.

Sequencing was carried out using blood. The receptors were gathered from a boy between 2 and 10 years old in good health.

The V call is TRBV12-3 or TRBV12-4, the J call TRBJ1-3; no definite D call. Trimming took 6 bases from V and 4 from J, leaving 7 bases between them. CDR3 length: 12 residues. CDR3 region: CASRNGGNTIYF. Written as DNA, the CDR3 is TGTGCCAGCAGGAACGGGGGAAACACCATATATTTT.

The chain is built from TRBV27 and TRBJ2-5; possibly TRBD1 for D (6 bases). The J call is in doubt because the DNA end fits TRBJ2-7 better. Germline V gene sequence: CDR1 MNHEY, CDR2 SMNVEV (reference sequence). The CDR3 has 14 residues. The CDR3 spells CASRRGGEAYEQYF. CDR3 DNA: TGTGCCAGCAGGCGAGGGGGAGAAGCCTACGAGCAGTACTTC.

This clonotype was recorded many times. The rearrangement joins TRBV10-3 to TRBJ2-5; TRBD1 agrees at 10 bases. Germline values: CDR1 ENHRY, CDR2 SYGVKD. The CDR3 contains 14 residues. Trimming removed 2 bases from V and 4 bases from J; junction bases left unmatched: 1. CDR3 in DNA: TGTGCCATCAGTGAGGGGACAGGGGTAGAGACCCAGTACTTC. This translates into CAISEGTGVETQYF.

A few counts support this clonotype. The chain combines TRBV9 with TRBJ2-7; D unresolved. Germline V gene sequence: CDR1 SGDLS, CDR2 YYNGEE. Trimming stripped 0 bases from V and 1 base from J, with 8 bases between. This CDR3 has 14 residues. The CDR3 nucleotides are TGTGCCAGCAGCGTAGGGTATATATCCTACGAGCAGTACTTC. As protein: CASSVGYISYEQYF.

This clonotype was picked up many times. The chain has TRBV12-3 or TRBV12-4 and TRBJ2-1; 10 bases fit TRBD2. The CDR3 is 14 residues long. V dropped 3 bases and J dropped 6; count of bases not matched to a gene: 2. The CDR3 protein is CASSFSGRSNEQFF. CDR3 nucleotides: TGTGCCAGCAGTTTTAGCGGGAGGAGCAATGAGCAGTTCTTC.

The rearrangement links TRBV6-1 to TRBJ1-2; D unresolved. The CDR3 runs to 13 residues. Germline CDR1 and CDR2: MNHNS and SASEGT. V gave up 10 bases and J gave up 3 bases, with 15 bases separating them. The CDR3: CAIAGSFYYGYTF. The CDR3 nucleotides read TGTGCCATCGCGGGTAGCTTTTACTATGGCTACACCTTC.

The genes are TRBV24-1 and TRBJ2-1; TRBD1 is a possible D gene (5 bases). This CDR3 spans 15 amino acids. The ends were cut back, 5 bases at V and 4 bases at J, with 14 bases in the middle. The germline V gene has CDR1 KGHDR and CDR2 SFDVKD. The CDR3 loop reads CATSVGADYYNEQFF. In DNA form, the CDR3 reads TGTGCCACCAGTGTTGGGGCCGATTATTACAATGAGCAGTTCTTC.

The J gene is TRBJ2-5, the V gene TRBV7-9, with D perhaps matching TRBD1 or TRBD2 (5 bases each). The DNA end is a closer match to TRBJ2-7, so the J assignment may be wrong. Germline CDR1 and CDR2: SEHNR and FQNEAQ (reference sequence). This CDR3 spans 14 amino acids. Written as DNA, the CDR3 is TGTGCCAGCAGCCTCCTTGGGGGTCTGGACGAGCAGTACTTC. This gives the protein CASSLLGGLDEQYF.

The chain couples TRBV6-5 to TRBJ2-7, with 8 nucleotides matching TRBD2. Germline V gene lookup returns CDR1 MNHEY and CDR2 SVGAGI. There are 14 residues in the CDR3. V lost 8 bases to trimming and J lost 6 bases; unmatched junction nucleotides: 12. The CDR3 sequence is CASEEIAGFGEQYF. DNA for the CDR3: TGTGCCAGCGAGGAGATAGCGGGGTTCGGCGAGCAGTACTTC.

V is TRBV19 and J is TRBJ2-6; D ambiguous. CDR3 length equals 14 residues. Germline lookup yields CDR1 LNHDA and CDR2 SQIVND (reference sequence). V lost 8 bases and J lost 0, with 8 bases in between. The DNA of the CDR3 is TGTGCCAGTGCAGTAACCTCTGGGGCCAACGTCCTGACTTTC. Translation: CASAVTSGANVLTF.

The V gene is TRBV24-1, the J gene TRBJ1-2, with 12 bases identical to TRBD1. Germline-derived CDR1 and CDR2 are KGHDR and SFDVKD. There are 16 residues in the CDR3. V shed 3 bases, J shed 8 bases, and the junction held 9 bases outside the gene matches. The DNA for the CDR3 is TGTGCCACCAGTGATACCAGGGGACAGGGGGCGAAAGGCTACACCTTC. It is translated as CATSDTRGQGAKGYTF.

This clonotype has more than one count but fewer than ten. V is TRBV6-5 and J is TRBJ1-5, with 11 bases that match TRBD1. Germline V gene sequence: CDR1 MNHEY, CDR2 SVGAGI. This CDR3 has 15 residues. Trimming removed 6 bases from V and 6 bases from J; junction bases left unmatched: 7. The CDR3 DNA reads TGTGCCAGCAGCCCGGACAGGGGGCATCTTCAGCCCCAGCATTTT. Translation gives CASSPDRGHLQPQHF.

The chain is built from TRBV20-1 and TRBJ2-3, with 7 bases identical to TRBD2. Germline V gene lookup returns CDR1 DFQATT and CDR2 SNEGSKA (reference sequence). There are 13 residues in the CDR3. Here the CDR3 DNA reads TGCAGGGTGATCCGGGGGGGCACAGATACGCAGTATTTT. It specifies CRVIRGGTDTQYF.

CDR3 sequence: CSARRAGNQPQHF. In DNA, the CDR3 is TGCAGTGCTCGACGGGCAGGGAATCAGCCCCAGCATTTT. V usage is TRBV20-1 and J usage is TRBJ1-5; tentative D call: TRBD1 (5 bases). Germline CDR1 reads DFQATT; CDR2 reads SNEGSKA (reference sequence). This CDR3 spans 13 amino acids. Trimming removed 5 bases from V and 4 bases from J, with 12 bases in between.

This clonotype came up a few times. The chain carries TRBV25-1 and TRBJ2-3; 8 nucleotides agree with TRBD2. There are 16 residues in the CDR3. The trim removed 1 base at V and 7 bases at J, leaving 10 bases unmatched. Germline-derived CDR1 and CDR2 are MGHDK and SYGVNS. CDR3 sequence: CASSESEAGVWYTQYF. CDR3 in DNA: TGTGCCAGCAGTGAATCGGAAGCGGGAGTCTGGTATACGCAGTATTTT.

The chain combines TRBV7-9 with TRBJ2-1; 11 bases are shared with TRBD1. V dropped 5 bases and J dropped 4; count of bases not matched to a gene: 7. The CDR3 loop spans 16 amino acids. Germline CDR1 is SEHNR and CDR2 is FQNEAQ (reference sequence). The chain's CDR3 is CASSPGTGGSYNEQFF. The CDR3 DNA follows: TGTGCCAGCAGCCCCGGGACAGGGGGGTCATACAATGAGCAGTTCTTC.

The J gene is TRBJ2-1, the V gene TRBV6-5; no definite D call. The CDR3 is 13 residues long. From germline, CDR1 is MNHEY and CDR2 SVGAGI. V was shortened by 6 bases and J by 3 bases, with 9 bases between the two germline ends. The chain's CDR3 is CASRLRSYNEQFF. The DNA of the CDR3 is TGTGCCAGCAGACTACGGAGCTACAATGAGCAGTTCTTC.

This clonotype was counted between two and nine times. Sequence at one end of the junction differs from germline and may be a read error. The gene calls are TRBV28 and TRBJ2-5, with D unclear. This CDR3 is 11 amino acids long. Germline CDR1 is MDHEN and CDR2 is SYDVKM. This chain's CDR3 is CACSYSETQYF. DNA for the CDR3: TGTGCCTGCAGTTATTCGGAGACCCAGTACTTC.

This sequence joins TRBV6-5 and TRBJ2-7, with 7 nucleotides matching TRBD1. The junction had 10 bases not matched to a gene; V was cut back by 0 bases and J by 2 bases. The CDR3 length is 17 residues. From germline, CDR1 is MNHEY and CDR2 SVGAGI. CDR3 sequence (DNA): TGTGCCAGCAGTTACTCCAACCCGGGACAGAGAACCTACGAGCAGTACTTC. Translated: CASSYSNPGQRTYEQYF.

The chain combines TRBV12-3 or TRBV12-4 with TRBJ2-1, with TRBD2 matching 13 bases. The V gene end was trimmed by 6 bases and the J gene end by 7 bases; junction bases not matched to a gene: 9. The CDR3 is 16 residues long. The CDR3 DNA reads as TGTGCCAGCAGCCCTGGACCACTAGCGGGAGGGAATGAGCAGTTCTTC. Its translation is CASSPGPLAGGNEQFF.

This clonotype was seen ten or more times. The J gene is TRBJ1-5, the V gene TRBV27, with 8 positions matching TRBD1. Germline CDR1 and CDR2: MNHEY and SMNVEV (reference sequence). The V gene end was trimmed by 6 bases and the J gene end by 5 bases; junction bases not matched to a gene: 9. This CDR3 has 15 residues. CDR3 bases: TGTGCCAGCAGCCTCGGACAGGGACGATATCAGCCCCAGCATTTT. Its translation: CASSLGQGRYQPQHF.

The V gene is TRBV7-2, the J gene TRBJ1-2; 9 bases line up with TRBD1. The germline CDR1 and CDR2 sequences are SGHTA and FQGNSA. The CDR3 runs 15 residues. V shed 5 bases, J shed 8 bases, and the junction held 12 bases outside the gene matches. The CDR3, as DNA: TGTGCCAGCAGCCCAACAGGGGGCGCCGGGGGAGGCTACACCTTC. Translation gives CASSPTGGAGGGYTF.

A few counts support this clonotype. The gene calls are TRBV20-1 and TRBJ2-3, with 11 bases that match TRBD2. V dropped 6 bases and J dropped 5; count of bases not matched to a gene: 10. Germline CDR1 reads DFQATT; CDR2 reads SNEGSKA (reference sequence). CDR3 length equals 15 residues. This CDR3 reads CSAPEVAGGIDTQYF. CDR3 nucleotides: TGCAGTGCGCCTGAGGTAGCGGGGGGGATAGATACGCAGTATTTT.

This chain links TRBV29-1 with TRBJ2-5; TRBD1 agrees at 8 bases. The V gene's germline CDR1 is SQVTM and CDR2 ANQGSEA. The J segment lost 1 base and the V segment lost 3 bases, leaving 4 bases of the junction unmatched. This CDR3 region has 14 residues. CDR3 bases: TGCAGCGTTGAGGGGACAGGATTCCAAGAGACCCAGTACTTC. This translates into CSVEGTGFQETQYF. Full variable domain (rest looked up from reference TRBV29-1 and TRBJ2-5): SAVISQKPSRDICQRGTSLTIQCQVDSQVTMMFWYRQQPGQSLTLIATANQGSEATYESGFVIDKFPISRPNLTFSTLTVSNMSPEDSSIYLCSVEGTGFQETQYFGPGTRLLVL.

J is TRBJ2-5 and V is TRBV7-9, with 10 nucleotides matching TRBD1. The J call may be faulty, since TRBJ2-1 better matches the DNA end. Per the germline V gene, CDR1 is SEHNR and CDR2 is FQNEAQ (reference sequence). The CDR3 consists of 16 residues. CDR3 region: CASGPARGQGNNEQFF. The CDR3 nucleotides are TGTGCCTCGGGGCCCGCCAGGGGACAGGGGAACAATGAGCAGTTCTTC.

The chain employs TRBV10-1 and TRBJ2-5; TRBD1 matches at 9 bases. The J call may be mistaken, given a closer DNA end match to TRBJ2-7. Looked up from germline, CDR1 is WNHNN and CDR2 is SYGVQD (reference sequence). The CDR3 loop spans 13 amino acids. This CDR3 is CASSAQGAAEQYF. DNA for the CDR3: TGCGCCAGCAGTGCACAGGGGGCTGCCGAGCAGTACTTC.

This chain joins TRBV12-3 or TRBV12-4 and TRBJ2-1; TRBD2 is a possible D gene (5 bases). V was trimmed by 4 bases and J by 1 base, leaving 11 bases between them. CDR3 length: 15 amino acids. The CDR3 DNA reads TGTGCCAGCAGTTATGTGGGAGATTCCTACAATGAGCAGTTCTTC. Its translation: CASSYVGDSYNEQFF.

The chain employs TRBV7-9 and TRBJ1-1; 7 bases align to TRBD1. Germline loops: CDR1 SEHNR, CDR2 FQNEAQ (reference sequence). The CDR3 sequence is 15 residues long. Trimming at V came to 4 bases and at J to 7 bases, leaving 12 bases not matched to a gene. CDR3 DNA: TGTGCCAGCAGCTCCCGGACAGGCTCTATCCTTGAAGCTTTCTTT. It yields the protein CASSSRTGSILEAFF. Full variable domain (remainder filled in from reference TRBV7-9 and TRBJ1-1): DTGVSQNPRHKITKRGQNVTFRCDPISEHNRLYWYRQTLGQGPEFLTYFQNEAQLEKSRLLSDRFSAERPKGSFSTLEIQRTEQGDSAMYLCASSSRTGSILEAFFGQGTRLTVV.

The genes are TRBV4-2 and TRBJ2-2, with TRBD2 matching over 8 bases. The CDR3 contains 16 residues. In germline, CDR1 is LGHNA, CDR2 YNFKEQ. The junction had 6 bases not matched to a gene; V was cut back by 0 bases and J by 6 bases. CDR3 nucleotides: TGTGCCAGCAGCCAAGATGTCCCGGGGGGGGCCGGGGAGCTGTTTTTT. Its translation: CASSQDVPGGAGELFF.

This rearrangement joins TRBV27 to TRBJ2-4; perhaps TRBD1 as D (6 bases). The CDR3 is 16 amino acids. The V and J ends lost 6 bases and 6 bases respectively, with 21 bases between them. Germline CDR1 and CDR2: MNHEY and SMNVEV (reference sequence). CDR3 sequence: CASSPWGQVAGNIQYF. The CDR3 DNA sequence: TGTGCCAGCAGCCCATGGGGGCAGGTGGCTGGAAACATTCAGTACTTC.